This passage covers 15 T cell receptor beta chains from one sample sequenced in a study of PD-L1 blockade in urothelial cancer. Repertoires were generated with immunoSEQ multiplex PCR, while TCRdb's copy carries only in-frame clones and drops some. Of around 100,000 clones listed, 91% are singletons. Time point denoted: peripheral blood 6 weeks after treatment start. The material was PBMCs, obtained around atezolizumab (anti-PD-L1) treatment. The source is a man in his fifties or sixties with urothelial cancer.

J is TRBJ2-7 and V is TRBV5-1; 9 nucleotides agree with TRBD2. After removal of 2 bases from V and 9 bases from J, the junction contained 9 bases not matched to a gene. The CDR3 is 14 residues long. CDR1 SGHRS and CDR2 YFSETQ come from the germline V gene. Here the CDR3 DNA reads TGCGCCAGCAGCTTAGCGGGAGGTAACTCAGTGCAGTACTTC. Protein: CASSLAGGNSVQYF.

V is TRBV5-1 and J is TRBJ2-7, with D possibly TRBD1 on 5 matching bases. The V end lost 2 bases, the J end lost 11 bases, and 14 bases lay between the germline ends. Germline CDR1 SGHRS, CDR2 YFSETQ. The CDR3 loop spans 12 amino acids. The CDR3 DNA is TGCGCCAGCAGCTTCGAAGGGGCAGGGAAGTACTTC. Its protein is CASSFEGAGKYF.

The J gene is TRBJ2-5, the V gene TRBV4-1; 10 bases match TRBD2. Germline CDR1 MGHRA, CDR2 YSYEKL. There are 17 residues in the CDR3. With 0 bases clipped from V and 5 bases from J, the junction kept 9 bases outside the gene matches. The CDR3 bases are TGCGCCAGCAGCCAAGAAGGTTCTAGCGGGGGTTTGGAGACCCAGTACTTC. The encoded protein is CASSQEGSSGGLETQYF.

The V call is TRBV30, the J call TRBJ2-6, with D perhaps TRBD2 (6 bases). From germline, CDR1 is GTSNPN and CDR2 SVGIG (reference sequence). CDR3 length: 16 residues. Trimming shortened V by 1 base and J by 2 bases, and 12 bases separated the two germline ends. The CDR3 here is CAWSGTEGPGANVLTF. The CDR3 coding sequence is TGTGCCTGGAGTGGAACGGAGGGGCCTGGGGCCAACGTCCTGACTTTC.

The chain carries TRBV7-2 and TRBJ2-5; D possibly corresponds to TRBD1 (6 bases). Germline lookup yields CDR1 SGHTA and CDR2 FQGNSA. This CDR3 is 14 amino acids long. Deletions cut 5 bases from V and 5 bases from J, with 15 bases between. CDR3 DNA: TGTGCCAGCAGCCAGCAGGGGAGAACGGAGACCCAGTACTTC. Translation: CASSQQGRTETQYF. Together with reference TRBV7-2 and TRBJ2-5, the CDR3 gives the full variable domain: GAGVSQSPSNKVTEKGKDVELRCDPISGHTALYWYRQSLGQGLEFLIYFQGNSAPDKSGLPSDRFSAERTGGSVSTLTIQRTQQEDSAVYLCASSQQGRTETQYFGPGTRLLVL.

This clone was detected only once. The chain links TRBV6-1 to TRBJ1-2, with 7 nucleotides matching TRBD1. Germline CDR1 reads MNHNS; CDR2 reads SASEGT. Losses at the gene ends were 6 bases for V and 6 bases for J; bases not matched to a gene: 10. The CDR3 has 14 amino acids. CDR3 DNA: TGTGCCAGCAGGAAAACCACAGGGGAGGATGGCTACACCTTC. This gives the protein CASRKTTGEDGYTF.

This clone was detected a few times. The junction and the germline gene differ at one end; a read error may be behind it. This chain connects TRBV7-7 to TRBJ2-3, with 8 bases that match TRBD2. Germline assignment: CDR1 SSHAT and CDR2 FNYEAQ (reference sequence). The CDR3 is made up of 15 amino acids. CDR3 amino acids: CASSQGSGRTDTQYF. The CDR3 DNA sequence: TGTGCTAGCAGCCAAGGGAGCGGGAGAACAGATACGCAGTATTTT.

This clone was picked up one time. The CDR3 sequence: CASTRPLSGEQYF. The CDR3 DNA reads as TGTGCCAGCACGAGGCCCTTGAGTGGCGAGCAGTACTTC. This chain connects TRBV2 to TRBJ2-7, with D uncertain. The V and J ends lost 7 bases and 6 bases respectively, with 16 bases between them. Germline V gene lookup returns CDR1 SNHLY and CDR2 FYNNEI. This CDR3 comprises 13 residues.

The genes are TRBV9 and TRBJ1-2, with TRBD1 identical over 8 bases. CDR3 size: 15 residues. V lost 4 bases and J lost 4; bases outside the gene matches: 9. Germline CDR1 and CDR2: SGDLS and YYNGEE. For the CDR3, the DNA is TGTGCCAGCAGCCCCCGGGCAGGGGGCAGCTATGGCTACACCTTC. It yields the protein CASSPRAGGSYGYTF.

The chain uses TRBV19 and TRBJ2-3; 11 bases fit TRBD2. CDR1 is LNHDA, CDR2 SQIVND, per germline (reference sequence). This CDR3 has 15 amino acids. Losses at the gene ends were 5 bases for V and 1 base for J; bases not matched to a gene: 2. CDR3 loop: CASSPSGGRTDTQYF. The CDR3 nucleotides read TGTGCCAGTAGTCCTAGCGGGGGGCGCACAGATACGCAGTATTTT. The full variable domain, rest sourced from reference TRBV19 and TRBJ2-3, is DGGITQSPKYLFRKEGQNVTLSCEQNLNHDAMYWYRQDPGQGLRLIYYSQIVNDFQKGDIAEGYSVSREKKESFPLTVTSAQKNPTAFYLCASSPSGGRTDTQYFGPGTRLTVL.

There are many counts of this clone. The genes are TRBV15 and TRBJ2-1, with unresolved D. The CDR3 has 15 amino acids. Germline V lookup: CDR1 LNHNV, CDR2 YYDKDF (reference sequence). The V end was cut by 0 bases, the J end by 7 bases, with 13 bases between. CDR3 loop: CATSREGFGLNEQFF. The CDR3 coding sequence is TGTGCCACCAGCAGAGAGGGCTTCGGCTTAAATGAGCAGTTCTTC.

The V gene is TRBV10-3, the J gene TRBJ2-7, with D perhaps TRBD1 (6 bases). The CDR3 is 14 amino acids. The germline V gene encodes CDR1 ENHRY and CDR2 SYGVKD. V shed 0 bases and J shed 6 bases, with 12 bases lying between them. The CDR3 here is CAISESWTAPEQYF. For the CDR3, the DNA is TGTGCCATCAGTGAGTCATGGACAGCTCCCGAGCAGTACTTC.

V usage is TRBV7-2 and J usage is TRBJ2-4; a possible D gene is TRBD2 (6 bases). Trimming took off 1 base at V and 1 base at J, with 11 bases between the two ends. The CDR3 consists of 16 residues. Germline V CDR1 and CDR2: SGHTA, FQGNSA. CDR3 loop: CASSLVRGTAKNIQYF. The CDR3 DNA sequence: TGTGCCAGCAGCTTAGTCCGGGGGACGGCCAAAAACATTCAGTACTTC. Full variable domain (outside the CDR3, taken from reference TRBV7-2 and TRBJ2-4): GAGVSQSPSNKVTEKGKDVELRCDPISGHTALYWYRQSLGQGLEFLIYFQGNSAPDKSGLPSDRFSAERTGGSVSTLTIQRTQQEDSAVYLCASSLVRGTAKNIQYFGAGTRLSVL.

The gene calls are TRBV6-6 and TRBJ1-3, with no clear D. Trimming stripped 8 bases from V and 7 bases from J, with 12 bases between. This CDR3 has 12 residues. Germline CDR1 and CDR2: MNHNY and SVGAGI (reference sequence). CDR3 bases: TGTGCCAGCCTCGGTCTGCGGAACACCATATATTTT. Protein product: CASLGLRNTIYF.

The chain uses TRBV18 and TRBJ1-6; D may be TRBD1 (5 bases). Trimming pared 5 bases from V and 10 bases from J, leaving 15 bases between. Germline CDR1 KGHSH, CDR2 LQKENI. CDR3 size: 14 residues. The CDR3 sequence: CASSVGGSGSPLHF. The CDR3 DNA is TGTGCCAGCTCAGTCGGGGGAAGTGGATCACCCCTCCACTTT.